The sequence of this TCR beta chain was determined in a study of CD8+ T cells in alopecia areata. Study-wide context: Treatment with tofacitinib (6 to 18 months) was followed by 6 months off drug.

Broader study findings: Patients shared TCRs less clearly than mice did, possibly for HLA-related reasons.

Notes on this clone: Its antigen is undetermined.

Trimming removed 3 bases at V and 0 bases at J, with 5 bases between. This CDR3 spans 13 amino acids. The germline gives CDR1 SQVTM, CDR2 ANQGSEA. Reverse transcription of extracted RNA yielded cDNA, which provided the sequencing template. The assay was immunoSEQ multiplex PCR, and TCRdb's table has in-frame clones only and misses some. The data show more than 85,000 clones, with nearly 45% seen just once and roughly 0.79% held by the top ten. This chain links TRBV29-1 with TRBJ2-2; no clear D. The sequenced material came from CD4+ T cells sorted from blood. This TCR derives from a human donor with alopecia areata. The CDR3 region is CSVEGTNTGELFF. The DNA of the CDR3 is TGCAGCGTTGAGGGGACGAACACCGGGGAGCTGTTTTTT.